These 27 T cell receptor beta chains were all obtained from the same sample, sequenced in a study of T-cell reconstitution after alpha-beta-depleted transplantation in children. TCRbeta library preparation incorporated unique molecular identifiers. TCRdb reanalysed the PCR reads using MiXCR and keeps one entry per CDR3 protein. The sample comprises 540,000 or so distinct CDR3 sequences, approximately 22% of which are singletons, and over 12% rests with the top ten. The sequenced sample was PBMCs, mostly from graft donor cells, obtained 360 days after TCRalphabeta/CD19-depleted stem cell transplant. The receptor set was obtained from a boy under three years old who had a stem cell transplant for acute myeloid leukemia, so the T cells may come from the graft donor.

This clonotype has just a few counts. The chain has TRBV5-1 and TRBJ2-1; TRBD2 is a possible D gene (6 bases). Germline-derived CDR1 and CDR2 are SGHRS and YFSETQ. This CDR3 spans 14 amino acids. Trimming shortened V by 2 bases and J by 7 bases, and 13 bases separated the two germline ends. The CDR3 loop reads CASSLATRRNEQFF. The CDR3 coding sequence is TGCGCCAGCAGCTTAGCGACTAGAAGAAATGAGCAGTTCTTC. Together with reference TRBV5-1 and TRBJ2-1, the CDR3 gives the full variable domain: KAGVTQTPRYLIKTRGQQVTLSCSPISGHRSVSWYQQTPGQGLQFLFEYFSETQRNKGNFPGRFSGRQFSNSRSEMNVSTLELGDSALYLCASSLATRRNEQFFGPGTRLTVL.

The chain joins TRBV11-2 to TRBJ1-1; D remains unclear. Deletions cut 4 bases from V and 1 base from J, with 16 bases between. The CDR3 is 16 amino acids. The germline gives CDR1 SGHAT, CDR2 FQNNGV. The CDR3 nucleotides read TGTGCCAGCAGCTCCCGAAGGGCCCCCTCGAACACTGAAGCTTTCTTT. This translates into CASSSRRAPSNTEAFF.

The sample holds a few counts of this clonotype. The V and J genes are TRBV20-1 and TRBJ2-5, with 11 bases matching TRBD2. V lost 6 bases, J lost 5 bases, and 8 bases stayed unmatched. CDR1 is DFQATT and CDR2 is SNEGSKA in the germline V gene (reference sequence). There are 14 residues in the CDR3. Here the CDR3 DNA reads TGCAGTGCCTGCCCTTTAGCGGGGGGGGAGACCCAGTACTTC. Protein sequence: CSACPLAGGETQYF.

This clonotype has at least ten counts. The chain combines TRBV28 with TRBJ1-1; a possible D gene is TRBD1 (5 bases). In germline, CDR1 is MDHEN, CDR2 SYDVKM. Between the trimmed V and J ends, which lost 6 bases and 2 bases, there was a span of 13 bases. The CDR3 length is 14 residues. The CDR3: CASSQHRDNTEAFF. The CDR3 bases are TGTGCCAGCAGCCAGCACCGGGACAACACTGAAGCTTTCTTT.

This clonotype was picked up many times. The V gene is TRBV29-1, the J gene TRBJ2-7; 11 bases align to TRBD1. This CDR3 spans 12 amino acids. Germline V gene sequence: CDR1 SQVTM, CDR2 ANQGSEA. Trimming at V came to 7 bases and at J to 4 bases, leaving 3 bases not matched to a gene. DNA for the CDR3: TGCAGCGCCGGGACAGGGGGTTACGAGCAGTACTTC. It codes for CSAGTGGYEQYF.

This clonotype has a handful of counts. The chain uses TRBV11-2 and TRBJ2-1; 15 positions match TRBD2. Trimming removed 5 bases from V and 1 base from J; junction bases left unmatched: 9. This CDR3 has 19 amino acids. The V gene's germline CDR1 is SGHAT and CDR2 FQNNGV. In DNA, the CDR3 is TGTGCCAGCAGCCCGGGACTAGCGGGGGGCCCCTCGTCCTACAATGAGCAGTTCTTC. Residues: CASSPGLAGGPSSYNEQFF.

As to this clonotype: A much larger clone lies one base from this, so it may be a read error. This chain's CDR3 is CCARDPLGTSAGGQFF. CDR3 DNA: TGCTGTGCTAGAGATCCCCTCGGGACTTCTGCCGGCGGGCAGTTCTTC. The chain employs TRBV20-1 and TRBJ2-1, with a possible D match to TRBD2 (6 bases). The CDR3 covers 16 residues. Germline V gene sequence: CDR1 DFQATT, CDR2 SNEGSKA (reference sequence).

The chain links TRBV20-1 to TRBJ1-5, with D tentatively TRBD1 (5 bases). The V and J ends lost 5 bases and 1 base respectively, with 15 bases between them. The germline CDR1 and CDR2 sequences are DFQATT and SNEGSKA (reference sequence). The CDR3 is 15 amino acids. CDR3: CSAHRGVRSNQPQHF. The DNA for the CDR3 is TGCAGTGCTCATAGGGGAGTGAGGAGCAATCAGCCCCAGCATTTT.

CDR3 DNA: TGTGCCAGCAGCTTAGGCGAGGGCCACGAGCAGTACGTC. Translation: CASSLGEGHEQYV. This chain joins TRBV13 and TRBJ2-7; TRBD2 might be the D (5 bases). The length of the CDR3 is 13 residues. The V gene's germline CDR1 is PRHDT and CDR2 FYEKMQ (reference sequence). The V and J ends lost 0 bases and 5 bases respectively, with 8 bases between them.

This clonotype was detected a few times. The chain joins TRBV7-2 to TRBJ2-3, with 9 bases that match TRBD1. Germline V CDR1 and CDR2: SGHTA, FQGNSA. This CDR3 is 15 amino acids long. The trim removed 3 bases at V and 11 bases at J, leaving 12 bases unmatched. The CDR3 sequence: CASSFTGGTGVEQYF. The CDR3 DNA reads TGTGCCAGCAGCTTCACAGGGGGCACGGGGGTAGAGCAGTATTTT.

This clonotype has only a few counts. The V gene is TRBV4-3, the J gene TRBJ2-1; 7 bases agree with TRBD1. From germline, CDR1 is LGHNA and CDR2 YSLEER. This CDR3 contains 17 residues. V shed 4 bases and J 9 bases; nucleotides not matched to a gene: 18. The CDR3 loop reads CASSLRRDRPMVGEQFF. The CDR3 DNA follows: TGCGCCAGCAGCCTAAGACGGGACAGACCCATGGTGGGTGAGCAGTTCTTC.

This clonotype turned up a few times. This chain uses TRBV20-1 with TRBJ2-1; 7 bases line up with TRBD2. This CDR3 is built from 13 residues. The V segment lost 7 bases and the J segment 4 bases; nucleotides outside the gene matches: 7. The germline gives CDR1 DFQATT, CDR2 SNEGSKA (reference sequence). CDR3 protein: CSVGGGGYNEQFF. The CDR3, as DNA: TGCAGTGTAGGCGGGGGTGGATACAATGAGCAGTTCTTC.

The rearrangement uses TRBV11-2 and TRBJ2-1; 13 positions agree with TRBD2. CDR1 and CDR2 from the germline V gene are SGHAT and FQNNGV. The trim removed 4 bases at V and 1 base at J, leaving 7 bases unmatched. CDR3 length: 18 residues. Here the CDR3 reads CASSSPLTSGGSYNEQFF. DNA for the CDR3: TGTGCCAGCAGCTCCCCCTTGACTAGCGGGGGGTCCTACAATGAGCAGTTCTTC.

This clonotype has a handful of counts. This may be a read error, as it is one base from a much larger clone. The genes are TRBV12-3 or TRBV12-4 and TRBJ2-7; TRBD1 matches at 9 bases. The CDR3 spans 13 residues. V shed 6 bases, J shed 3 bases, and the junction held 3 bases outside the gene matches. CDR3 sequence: CASSEGQGYEQYF. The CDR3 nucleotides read TGTGCCAGCAGCGAGGGACAGGGCTACGAGCAGTACTTC.

DNA for the CDR3: TGTGCCTGGAGGGATTACAGCTACGAGCAGTACTTC. This sequence encodes CAWRDYSYEQYF. This chain connects TRBV30 to TRBJ2-7; D gene unclear. The CDR3 is 12 amino acids. From germline, CDR1 is GTSNPN and CDR2 SVGIG (reference sequence). Trimming removed 3 bases at V and 3 bases at J, with 9 bases between.

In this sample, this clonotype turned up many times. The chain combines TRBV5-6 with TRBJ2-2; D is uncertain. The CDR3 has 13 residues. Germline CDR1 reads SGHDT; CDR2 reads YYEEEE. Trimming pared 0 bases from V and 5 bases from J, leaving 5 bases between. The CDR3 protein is CASSLVMTGELFF. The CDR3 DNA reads TGTGCCAGCAGCTTGGTGATGACCGGGGAGCTGTTTTTT.

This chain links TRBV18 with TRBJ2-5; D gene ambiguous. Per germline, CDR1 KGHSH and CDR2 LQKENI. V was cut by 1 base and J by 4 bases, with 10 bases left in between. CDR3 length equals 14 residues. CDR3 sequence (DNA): TGTGCCAGCTCACCACTGGAGTTCGGAGAGACCCAGTACTTC. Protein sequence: CASSPLEFGETQYF. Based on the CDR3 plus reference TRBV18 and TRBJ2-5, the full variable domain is NAGVMQNPRHLVRRRGQEARLRCSPMKGHSHVYWYRQLPEEGLKFMVYLQKENIIDESGMPKERFSAEFPKEGPSILRIQQVVRGDSAAYFCASSPLEFGETQYFGPGTRLLVL.

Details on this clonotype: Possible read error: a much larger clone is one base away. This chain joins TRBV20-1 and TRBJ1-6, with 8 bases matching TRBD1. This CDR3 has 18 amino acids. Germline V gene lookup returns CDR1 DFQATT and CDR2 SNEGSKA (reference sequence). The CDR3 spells CCARPLGQGSSYNSPLHF. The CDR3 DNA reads TGCTGTGCTAGACCCCTTGGACAGGGAAGCTCCTATAATTCACCCCTCCACTTT.

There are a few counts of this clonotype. As DNA, the CDR3 is TGTGCCACCAGCAGAGACAAGGCCGCACCCTCGTCTGCTGGCTACACCTTC. Translating gives CATSRDKAAPSSAGYTF. V is TRBV15 and J is TRBJ1-2; D not resolved. The CDR3 has 17 residues. The V end lost 0 bases, the J end lost 7 bases, and 21 bases lay between the germline ends. Germline CDR1 and CDR2: LNHNV and YYDKDF (reference sequence).

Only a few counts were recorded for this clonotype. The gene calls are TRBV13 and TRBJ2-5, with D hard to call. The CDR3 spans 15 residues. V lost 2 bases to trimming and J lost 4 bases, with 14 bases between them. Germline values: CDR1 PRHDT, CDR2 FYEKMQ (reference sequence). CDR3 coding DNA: TGTGCCAGCAGCTTATCCCCAGTGAGTGCAGAGACCCAGTACTTC. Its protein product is CASSLSPVSAETQYF.

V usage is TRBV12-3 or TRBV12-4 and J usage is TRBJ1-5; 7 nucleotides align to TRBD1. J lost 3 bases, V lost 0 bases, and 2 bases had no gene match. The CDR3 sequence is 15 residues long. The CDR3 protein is CASSLAGQVNQPQHF. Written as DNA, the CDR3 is TGTGCCAGCAGTTTAGCTGGACAGGTCAATCAGCCCCAGCATTTT.

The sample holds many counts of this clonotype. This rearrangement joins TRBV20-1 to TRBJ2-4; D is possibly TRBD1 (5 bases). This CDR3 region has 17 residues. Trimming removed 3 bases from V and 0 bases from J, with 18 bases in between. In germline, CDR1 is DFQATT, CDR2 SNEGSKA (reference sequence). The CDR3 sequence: CSASPWGMDLAKNIQYF. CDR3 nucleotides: TGCAGTGCTAGCCCCTGGGGCATGGATCTAGCCAAAAACATTCAGTACTTC.

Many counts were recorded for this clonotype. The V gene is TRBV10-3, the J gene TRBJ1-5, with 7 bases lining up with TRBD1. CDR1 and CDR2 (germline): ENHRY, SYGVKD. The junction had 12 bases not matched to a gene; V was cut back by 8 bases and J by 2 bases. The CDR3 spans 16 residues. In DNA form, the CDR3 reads TGTGCCATCGGGGACAGCCTGAAGAGGGGCAATCAGCCCCAGCATTTT. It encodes CAIGDSLKRGNQPQHF.

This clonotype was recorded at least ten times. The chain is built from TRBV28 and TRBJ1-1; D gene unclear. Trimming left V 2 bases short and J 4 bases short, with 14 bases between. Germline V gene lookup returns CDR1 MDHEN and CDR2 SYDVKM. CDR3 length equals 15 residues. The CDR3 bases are TGTGCCAGCAGTTTAGGACCCACTTGGAGCACTGAAGCTTTCTTT. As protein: CASSLGPTWSTEAFF.

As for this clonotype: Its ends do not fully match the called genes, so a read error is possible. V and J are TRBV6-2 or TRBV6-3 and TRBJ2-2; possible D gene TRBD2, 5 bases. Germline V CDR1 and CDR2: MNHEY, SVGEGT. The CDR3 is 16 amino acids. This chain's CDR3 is CASIHLTARHTGELFF. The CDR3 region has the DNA TGTGCCAGCATTCACCTCACAGCGCGGCACACCGGGGAGCTATTTTTT.

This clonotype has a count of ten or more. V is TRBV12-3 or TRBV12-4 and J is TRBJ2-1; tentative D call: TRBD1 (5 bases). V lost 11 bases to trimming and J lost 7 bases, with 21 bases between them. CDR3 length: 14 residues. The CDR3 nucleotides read TGTGCCTCACGCCGGGCTAGTAGGGGAAATGAGCAGTTCTTC. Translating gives CASRRASRGNEQFF.

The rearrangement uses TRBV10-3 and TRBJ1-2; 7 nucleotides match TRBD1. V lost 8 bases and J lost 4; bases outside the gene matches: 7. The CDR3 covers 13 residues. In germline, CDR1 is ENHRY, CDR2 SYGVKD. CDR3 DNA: TGTGCCATCGGTTCGGCAGGGGGCTATGGCTACACCTTC. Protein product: CAIGSAGGYGYTF.